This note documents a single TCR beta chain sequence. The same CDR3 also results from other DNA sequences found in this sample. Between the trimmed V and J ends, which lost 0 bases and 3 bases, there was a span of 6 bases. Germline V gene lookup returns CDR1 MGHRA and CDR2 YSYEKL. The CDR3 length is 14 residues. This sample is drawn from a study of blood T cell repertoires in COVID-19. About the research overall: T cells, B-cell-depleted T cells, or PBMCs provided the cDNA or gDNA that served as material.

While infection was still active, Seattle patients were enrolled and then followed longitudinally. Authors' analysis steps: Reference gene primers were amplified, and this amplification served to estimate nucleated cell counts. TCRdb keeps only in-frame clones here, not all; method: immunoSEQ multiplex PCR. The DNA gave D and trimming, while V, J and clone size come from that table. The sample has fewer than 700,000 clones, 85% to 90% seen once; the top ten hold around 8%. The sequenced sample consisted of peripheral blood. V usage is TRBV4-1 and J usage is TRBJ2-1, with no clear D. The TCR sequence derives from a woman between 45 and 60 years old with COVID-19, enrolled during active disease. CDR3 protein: CASSQDPSYNEQFF. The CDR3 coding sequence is TGCGCCAGCAGCCAAGATCCCAGCTACAATGAGCAGTTCTTC.